What follows are 10 T cell receptor beta chains derived from one specimen sequenced in a study of cytomegalovirus exposure and HLA in healthy donors. Researchers ran the PCR with 60 Vbeta and 13 Jbeta primers. Data came from immunoSEQ multiplex PCR; TCRdb stores just in-frame clones and leaves some out. The top ten clones hold roughly 2% of a sample with about 160,000 clones, about three quarters of them seen once. Material: PBMCs. These receptors were obtained from a female donor in good health and CMV-seronegative.

V gene TRBV11-2 combines with J gene TRBJ1-3; D not resolved. Germline lookup yields CDR1 SGHAT and CDR2 FQNNGV. This CDR3 has 16 residues. Trimming left V 0 bases short and J 0 bases short, with 9 bases between. CDR3: CASSLDQASSGNTIYF. The CDR3 DNA is TGTGCCAGCAGCTTAGATCAGGCCTCCTCTGGAAACACCATATATTTT.

V and J are TRBV7-9 and TRBJ2-7; D is uncertain. The V gene's germline CDR1 is SEHNR and CDR2 FQNEAQ (reference sequence). The CDR3 length is 11 residues. The V end was cut by 4 bases, the J end by 6 bases, with 7 bases between. The CDR3 spells CASSSYGEQYF. For the CDR3, the DNA is TGTGCCAGCAGCTCTTACGGCGAGCAGTACTTC.

This clone was observed a single time. This chain joins TRBV30 and TRBJ1-2, with a possible D match to TRBD1 (5 bases). The CDR3 has 14 amino acids. The germline V gene has CDR1 GTSNPN and CDR2 SVGIG (reference sequence). V was trimmed by 2 bases and J by 6 bases, leaving 16 bases between them. CDR3 protein: CAWSSTGRTNGYTF. In nucleotides, the CDR3 is TGTGCCTGGAGTTCGACCGGCCGGACAAATGGCTACACCTTC.

The chain uses TRBV10-3 and TRBJ2-5, with 12 nucleotides matching TRBD2. Germline V lookup: CDR1 ENHRY, CDR2 SYGVKD. This CDR3 has 20 amino acids. The trim removed 0 bases at V and 0 bases at J, leaving 11 bases unmatched. In DNA, the CDR3 is TGTGCCATCAGTGAGTCCCATATAGGACTAGCGGGACTGCACCAAGAGACCCAGTACTTC. Translating it yields CAISESHIGLAGLHQETQYF.

The J gene is TRBJ2-1, the V gene TRBV29-1, with a tentative D call TRBD1 (6 bases). V was clipped by 4 bases and J by 0 bases, with 7 bases between them. This CDR3 comprises 13 residues. Per germline, CDR1 SQVTM and CDR2 ANQGSEA. The CDR3 region is CSVVDSSYNEQFF. The CDR3 bases are TGCAGCGTTGTGGACAGCTCCTACAATGAGCAGTTCTTC.

The V gene is TRBV6-6, the J gene TRBJ1-5; no firm D call. CDR1 MNHNY and CDR2 SVGAGI come from the germline V gene (reference sequence). V was clipped by 7 bases and J by 7 bases, with 17 bases between them. This CDR3 contains 14 residues. The CDR3 here is CASTAQREMQPQHF. The CDR3 DNA follows: TGTGCCAGCACCGCGCAGAGGGAAATGCAGCCCCAGCATTTT.

CDR3 protein: CASSRSGTVSYEQYF. In DNA form, the CDR3 reads TGTGCCAGCTCGCGATCCGGGACAGTTTCCTACGAGCAGTACTTC. The J gene is TRBJ2-7, the V gene TRBV18; 7 bases are shared with TRBD1. This CDR3 is 15 amino acids long. CDR1 and CDR2 (germline): KGHSH, LQKENI. Trimming cost V 6 bases and J 1 base; bases outside gene matches: 9.

The rearrangement links TRBV18 to TRBJ2-4, with TRBD1 matching 7 bases. Germline V CDR1 and CDR2: KGHSH, LQKENI. The CDR3 runs to 15 residues. V was pared by 4 bases and J by 0 bases, with 3 bases of the junction left unmatched. Written as DNA, the CDR3 is TGTGCCAGCTCACGGACAGGAGTAGCCAAAAACATTCAGTACTTC. This gives the protein CASSRTGVAKNIQYF.

The chain carries TRBV28 and TRBJ1-2; perhaps TRBD1 as D (6 bases). The CDR3 contains 14 residues. Trimming took off 4 bases at V and 2 bases at J, with 11 bases between the two ends. Per the germline V gene, CDR1 is MDHEN and CDR2 is SYDVKM. CDR3 DNA sequence: TGTGCCAGCAGTTCATCGGGACAAAACTATGGCTACACCTTC. It encodes CASSSSGQNYGYTF.

The V call is TRBV15, the J call TRBJ1-6; D is ambiguous. Looked up from germline, CDR1 is LNHNV and CDR2 is YYDKDF (reference sequence). The V gene lost 0 bases and the J gene lost 10 bases, with 13 bases spanning the gap. CDR3 length: 15 amino acids. The CDR3 is CATSRDGQRASPLHF. Written as DNA, the CDR3 is TGTGCCACCAGCAGAGATGGGCAGAGGGCCTCACCCCTCCACTTT.